Presented here are 32 T cell receptor beta chains from one specimen sequenced in a study of CD8 T cells in ankylosing spondylitis. TCRdb called the 5' RACE reads again in MiXCR, with one record for every CDR3 protein. The sample records 200,000 to 300,000 distinct CDR3 sequences, roughly 8.6% being singletons. Specimen: blood, either unsorted or a sorted T cell fraction (not recorded which). Receptors were obtained from a male donor with ankylosing spondylitis or in good health (not recorded which).

In this sample, this clonotype turned up many times. This rearrangement joins TRBV20-1 to TRBJ1-4, with 10 nucleotides matching TRBD1. The CDR3 loop spans 16 amino acids. Trimming removed 3 bases from V and 4 bases from J; junction bases left unmatched: 8. Looked up from germline, CDR1 is DFQATT and CDR2 is SNEGSKA (reference sequence). The CDR3 nucleotides read TGCAGTGCTAGCATGACAGGGGGCCCCTTTAATGAAAAACTGTTTTTT. Translation: CSASMTGGPFNEKLFF.

Concerning this clonotype itself: Its ends do not fully match the called genes, so a read error is possible. J is TRBJ2-3 and V is TRBV20-1; TRBD2 is a possible D gene (5 bases). This CDR3 has 17 residues. The germline CDR1 and CDR2 sequences are DFQATT and SNEGSKA (reference sequence). This CDR3 is CCARDSPGGAAADTQYF. In DNA form, the CDR3 reads TGCTGTGCTAGAGATAGCCCTGGAGGAGCAGCAGCAGATACGCAGTATTTT.

This clonotype came up many times. The rearrangement joins TRBV30 to TRBJ2-7, with TRBD1 matching over 10 bases. Germline V gene sequence: CDR1 GTSNPN, CDR2 SVGIG (reference sequence). CDR3 length: 15 residues. Germline trimming cut 5 bases from V and 1 base from J; bases unmatched to any gene: 8. CDR3 sequence: CAWDRGLIPSYEQYF. CDR3 DNA sequence: TGTGCCTGGGACAGGGGGCTCATCCCATCCTACGAGCAGTACTTC. The variable domain in full, completed from reference TRBV30 and TRBJ2-7, reads SQTIHQWPATLVQPVGSPLSLECTVEGTSNPNLYWYRQAAGRGLQLLFYSVGIGQISSEVPQNLSASRPQDRQFILSSKKLLLSDSGFYLCAWDRGLIPSYEQYFGPGTRLTVT.

This clonotype was seen just once. This rearrangement joins TRBV5-4 to TRBJ2-7, with TRBD2 identical over 14 bases. There are 16 residues in the CDR3. J was trimmed by 6 bases and V by 4 bases; bases with no gene match: 9. The germline V gene encodes CDR1 SGHNT and CDR2 YYREEE (reference sequence). The CDR3 DNA follows: TGTGCCAGCAGCAACAGACTAGCGGGGGGGCCCGGCGAGCAGTACTTC. Translating it yields CASSNRLAGGPGEQYF.

This clonotype was detected many times. One junction end disagrees with the germline gene, perhaps due to a read error. The rearrangement links TRBV7-7 to TRBJ1-5; D not certain. Germline CDR1 and CDR2: SSHAT and FNYEAQ (reference sequence). CDR3 size: 13 residues. For the CDR3, the DNA is TGTGCTAGCAGCTTAGATACTAAACAGCCCCAGCATTTT. Translating it yields CASSLDTKQPQHF.

There are a few counts of this clonotype. The genes are TRBV20-1 and TRBJ2-1; D might be TRBD2 (5 bases). The CDR3 covers 13 residues. Germline V gives CDR1 DFQATT, CDR2 SNEGSKA (reference sequence). Trimming took off 5 bases at V and 0 bases at J, with 8 bases between the two ends. The CDR3 nucleotides read TGCAGTGCTGACCGGGACTCCTACAATGAGCAGTTCTTC. Its translation: CSADRDSYNEQFF.

This clonotype was seen a single time. This clone may be a read error of a much larger clone one base away. V is TRBV12-3 or TRBV12-4 and J is TRBJ2-5; perhaps TRBD1 as D (5 bases). The CDR3 consists of 12 residues. Trimming cost V 5 bases and J 5 bases, with 9 bases left between them. CDR3 amino acids: CASSTRVETQYF. In DNA, the CDR3 is TGTGCCAGCAGTACCAGGGTCGAGACCCAGTACTTC.

The CDR3 spells CASSLGFSGANVLTF. For the CDR3, the DNA is TGTGCCAGCAGTCTAGGTTTCTCTGGGGCCAACGTCCTGACTTTC. V usage is TRBV6-2 or TRBV6-3 and J usage is TRBJ2-6; D is uncertain. The CDR3 length is 15 residues. Germline V CDR1 and CDR2: MNHEY, SVGEGT. Trimming took 5 bases from V and 0 from J, leaving 8 bases between them.

This clonotype has a count of ten or more. The CDR3 region has the DNA TGTGCCAGCAGTTTAGGTAGCGGGAGAGTAGAGACCCAGTACTTC. Translated: CASSLGSGRVETQYF. The genes are TRBV27 and TRBJ2-5; 9 nucleotides agree with TRBD2. Germline CDR1 MNHEY, CDR2 SMNVEV (reference sequence). The trim removed 2 bases at V and 4 bases at J, leaving 5 bases unmatched. The CDR3 is 15 residues long.

At least ten counts were recorded for this clonotype. The V and J genes are TRBV5-1 and TRBJ2-5, with D unclear. CDR3 size: 14 residues. V was trimmed by 1 base and J by 2 bases, leaving 9 bases between them. Germline CDR1 and CDR2: SGHRS and YFSETQ. CDR3 protein: CASSLTAIQETQYF. The DNA of the CDR3 is TGCGCCAGCAGCTTGACAGCTATACAAGAGACCCAGTACTTC.

This clonotype counts as medium-sized. The chain combines TRBV20-1 with TRBJ2-7, with D possibly matching TRBD1 (5 bases). V was cut by 6 bases and J by 4 bases, with 10 bases left in between. The CDR3 runs to 11 residues. Germline CDR1 and CDR2: DFQATT and SNEGSKA (reference sequence). CDR3 residues: CSATTGYEQYF. CDR3 bases: TGCAGTGCAACTACAGGATACGAGCAGTACTTC.

The chain uses TRBV4-3 and TRBJ1-2, with 8 bases fitting TRBD1. Trimming removed 1 base from V and 3 bases from J; junction bases left unmatched: 4. CDR1 and CDR2 (germline): LGHNA, YSLEER. The CDR3 totals 15 residues. The CDR3: CASSQGTTGDYGYTF. The CDR3 DNA follows: TGCGCCAGCAGCCAAGGAACGACAGGGGACTATGGCTACACCTTC.

This clonotype occurred many times. Written as DNA, the CDR3 is TGCAGCGTTGAAGATCGGCCTTTTGAGCAGTTCTTC. Translation: CSVEDRPFEQFF. The gene calls are TRBV29-1 and TRBJ2-1; no clear D gene. The CDR3 contains 12 residues. Trimming removed 0 bases at V and 9 bases at J, with 9 bases between. Germline lookup yields CDR1 SQVTM and CDR2 ANQGSEA.

This clonotype was found many times. The genes are TRBV7-2 and TRBJ1-1, with 7 bases lining up with TRBD1. V lost 5 bases to trimming and J lost 3 bases; unmatched junction nucleotides: 6. The germline V gene encodes CDR1 SGHTA and CDR2 FQGNSA. The CDR3 totals 14 residues. In DNA, the CDR3 is TGTGCCAGCAGCCGACAGGGAAGGGACACTGAAGCTTTCTTT. Translating it yields CASSRQGRDTEAFF.

This clonotype has more than one count but fewer than ten. This sequence joins TRBV6-2 or TRBV6-3 and TRBJ2-7; 8 nucleotides agree with TRBD2. V dropped 6 bases and J dropped 5; count of bases not matched to a gene: 9. The CDR3 has 14 residues. Germline V lookup: CDR1 MNHEY, CDR2 SVGEGT. CDR3 region: CASSSPGGSHEQYF. The CDR3 region has the DNA TGTGCCAGCAGCTCCCCGGGGGGGTCCCACGAGCAGTACTTC.

This clonotype was seen only a few times. The chain uses TRBV10-2 and TRBJ2-5; 8 positions agree with TRBD1. Germline V gene sequence: CDR1 WSHSY, CDR2 SAAADI. This CDR3 has 15 residues. The trim removed 7 bases at V and 2 bases at J, leaving 9 bases unmatched. The CDR3, as DNA: TGCGCCAGCACCCTGACAGGGGCCGCTCAAGAGACCCAGTACTTC. Protein product: CASTLTGAAQETQYF.

There are many counts of this clonotype. The chain is built from TRBV20-1 and TRBJ2-3; TRBD2 is a possible D gene (6 bases). In germline, CDR1 is DFQATT, CDR2 SNEGSKA (reference sequence). The CDR3 length is 15 residues. V shed 0 bases and J shed 1 base, with 11 bases lying between them. The CDR3 loop is CSARDTRLGTDTQYF. DNA of the CDR3: TGCAGTGCTAGAGATACCCGACTAGGCACAGATACGCAGTATTTT.

This clonotype has ten or more counts. This chain links TRBV29-1 with TRBJ1-1; D gene uncertain. The CDR3 loop spans 14 amino acids. V was cut by 6 bases and J by 0 bases, with 14 bases left in between. Per the germline V gene, CDR1 is SQVTM and CDR2 is ANQGSEA. The chain's CDR3 is CSVEVAPMNTEAFF. The DNA of the CDR3 is TGCAGCGTGGAGGTCGCACCGATGAACACTGAAGCTTTCTTT.

This clonotype has only a few counts. The rearrangement links TRBV10-3 to TRBJ1-1; D gene uncertain. Germline CDR1 ENHRY, CDR2 SYGVKD. This CDR3 comprises 13 residues. V dropped 0 bases and J dropped 0 bases, with 2 bases sitting between them. The CDR3 sequence: CAISESMNTEAFF. The CDR3, as DNA: TGTGCCATCAGTGAGTCCATGAACACTGAAGCTTTCTTT.

This clonotype occurred many times. The chain couples TRBV27 to TRBJ2-6; TRBD1 matches 7 bases. V lost 2 bases to trimming and J lost 0 bases; unmatched junction nucleotides: 7. CDR1 and CDR2 (germline): MNHEY, SMNVEV (reference sequence). This CDR3 contains 18 residues. CDR3 coding DNA: TGTGCCAGCAGTTTAAGGGGGCAGGTTTACTCTGGGGCCAACGTCCTGACTTTC. Protein sequence: CASSLRGQVYSGANVLTF.

This clonotype was counted ten times or more. The rearrangement links TRBV20-1 to TRBJ1-5; D is possibly TRBD1 (6 bases). The CDR3 loop spans 13 amino acids. The V gene lost 4 bases and the J gene lost 2 bases, with 9 bases spanning the gap. CDR1 and CDR2 from the germline V gene are DFQATT and SNEGSKA (reference sequence). The CDR3 DNA reads TGCAGTGCTAACAGGGATGGCAATCAGCCCCAGCATTTT. Amino acid sequence: CSANRDGNQPQHF.

This clonotype was detected only a few times. The rearrangement joins TRBV3-1 to TRBJ2-5; the match to TRBD2 covers 9 bases. V lost 8 bases and J lost 5; bases outside the gene matches: 15. Germline V gene data show CDR1 as LGHDT and CDR2 as YNNKEL (reference sequence). The CDR3 is made up of 16 amino acids. In nucleotides, the CDR3 is TGTGCCAGCGTCCTAACGGGGACTAGCCTGGGCGAGACCCAGTACTTC. This codes for CASVLTGTSLGETQYF.

This chain uses TRBV20-1 with TRBJ2-5; 9 nucleotides match TRBD1. The germline V gene encodes CDR1 DFQATT and CDR2 SNEGSKA (reference sequence). V shed 5 bases and J 3 bases; nucleotides not matched to a gene: 7. The CDR3 is 14 amino acids. The CDR3 protein is CSAPPGDREETQYF. Here the CDR3 DNA reads TGCAGTGCTCCCCCCGGGGACAGGGAAGAGACCCAGTACTTC.

This clonotype was seen only a few times. V and J are TRBV7-2 and TRBJ2-3; 7 nucleotides agree with TRBD2. The CDR3 loop spans 14 amino acids. Germline V gene data show CDR1 as SGHTA and CDR2 as FQGNSA. V was pared by 10 bases and J by 5 bases, with 12 bases of the junction left unmatched. CDR3 DNA: TGTGCCACTCAGGCGGGAGCCCGGGGAGATACGCAGTATTTT. It encodes CATQAGARGDTQYF.

The chain's CDR3 is CASSMEGGKNIQYF. CDR3 sequence (DNA): TGTGCCAGTAGTATGGAGGGGGGAAAAAACATTCAGTACTTC. This sequence joins TRBV19 and TRBJ2-4; perhaps D is TRBD1 or TRBD2 (6 bases each). Germline V lookup: CDR1 LNHDA, CDR2 SQIVND (reference sequence). This CDR3 is built from 14 residues. Trimming shortened V by 3 bases and J by 4 bases, and 10 bases separated the two germline ends.

This clonotype was counted once. This may arise from a read error, as a much more abundant clone is one base away. The chain joins TRBV5-1 to TRBJ2-3; TRBD1 aligns across 8 bases. J was trimmed by 8 bases and V by 1 base; bases with no gene match: 12. Germline lookup yields CDR1 SGHRS and CDR2 YFSETQ. CDR3 length: 16 residues. The CDR3 DNA is TGCGCCAGCAGCTTGCCGGACAGGGCGCGGTGGGGTACGCAGTATTTT. Protein product: CASSLPDRARWGTQYF.

This clonotype was seen repeatedly, ten times or more. The V call is TRBV27, the J call TRBJ2-7, with D perhaps TRBD1 (6 bases). V was trimmed by 8 bases and J by 1 base, leaving 9 bases between them. CDR1 is MNHEY and CDR2 is SMNVEV in the germline V gene (reference sequence). The CDR3 totals 12 residues. CDR3 sequence: CASATGSYEQYF. CDR3 in DNA: TGTGCCAGCGCGACAGGATCCTACGAGCAGTACTTC.

Many counts were recorded for this clonotype. The chain joins TRBV5-1 to TRBJ2-7; perhaps TRBD1 as D (6 bases). V was trimmed by 4 bases and J by 0 bases, leaving 11 bases between them. CDR1 and CDR2 (germline): SGHRS, YFSETQ. CDR3 length: 14 amino acids. In nucleotides, the CDR3 is TGCGCCAGCAGCAAGGACAGCTTCTCCTACGAGCAGTACTTC. It is translated as CASSKDSFSYEQYF.

This chain connects TRBV27 to TRBJ2-1; TRBD2 aligns across 10 bases. Germline V gene lookup returns CDR1 MNHEY and CDR2 SMNVEV (reference sequence). The CDR3 sequence is 20 residues long. V dropped 5 bases and J dropped 0; count of bases not matched to a gene: 16. The CDR3 DNA reads as TGTGCCAGCAGTCCGACTTACGGCCTAGCGGGGGTCAGCTCCTACAATGAGCAGTTCTTC. Translating it yields CASSPTYGLAGVSSYNEQFF.

There are many counts of this clonotype. The chain has TRBV20-1 and TRBJ1-1; TRBD1 matches at 10 bases. V dropped 6 bases and J dropped 7; count of bases not matched to a gene: 5. The CDR3 is 12 amino acids. CDR1 is DFQATT, CDR2 SNEGSKA, per germline (reference sequence). CDR3 protein: CSAGQGDGEAFF. The CDR3 region has the DNA TGCAGTGCAGGACAGGGGGACGGTGAAGCTTTCTTT.

This clonotype was counted ten times or more. The rearrangement uses TRBV7-3 and TRBJ2-3, with 10 positions matching TRBD2. V lost 6 bases and J lost 2; bases outside the gene matches: 5. CDR1 and CDR2 from the germline V gene are SGHTA and FQGTGA. The CDR3 runs to 15 residues. CDR3 DNA: TGTGCCAGCAGTTCGGGACTAGCGTACACAGATACGCAGTATTTT. Its translation is CASSSGLAYTDTQYF.

The gene calls are TRBV7-9 and TRBJ2-1; D remains unclear. The CDR3 contains 12 residues. The germline gives CDR1 SEHNR, CDR2 FQNEAQ (reference sequence). The ends were cut back, 1 base at V and 15 bases at J, with 13 bases in the middle. CDR3 protein: CASSLVVDHRFF. CDR3 DNA sequence: TGTGCCAGCAGCTTAGTAGTCGACCACCGGTTCTTC.